A single sample gave rise to the 29 T cell receptor beta chains below, sequenced in a study of blood T cell repertoires in COVID-19 (dated by TCRdb to about 2020). Receptor amplification or capture employed the immunoSEQ multiplex PCR assay. TCRdb mirrors the immuneACCESS table, restricted to in-frame sequences. Some clones are absent from its copies; in checked studies, under half trace to an unresolved V gene, and the reason for the others is unknown. Present in this sample are approximately 150,000 clones, over 70% of which were seen just once. 11% of the sample belongs to the ten largest clones. Sequencing was carried out using PBMCs or T cells enriched from blood (not recorded which). These TCRs come from a man aged 60 to 69 who had recovered from COVID-19.

The chain links TRBV19 to TRBJ1-6; 10 nucleotides match TRBD1. The CDR3 totals 14 residues. Losses at the gene ends were 6 bases for V and 7 bases for J; bases not matched to a gene: 3. The germline gives CDR1 LNHDA, CDR2 SQIVND (reference sequence). The CDR3 sequence: CASSRDRGNSPLHF. Here the CDR3 DNA reads TGTGCCAGTAGCCGGGACAGGGGAAATTCACCCCTCCACTTT. Drawing the rest from reference TRBV19 and TRBJ1-6, the complete variable domain is DGGITQSPKYLFRKEGQNVTLSCEQNLNHDAMYWYRQDPGQGLRLIYYSQIVNDFQKGDIAEGYSVSREKKESFPLTVTSAQKNPTAFYLCASSRDRGNSPLHFGNGTRLTVT.

This clone was picked up one time. The chain joins TRBV11-2 to TRBJ1-2, with D unclear. The V and J ends lost 0 bases and 3 bases respectively, with 14 bases between them. The CDR3 has 16 residues. CDR1 and CDR2 (germline): SGHAT, FQNNGV. CDR3 nucleotides: TGTGCCAGCAGCTTAGATCAGTTTGGAGGGTACTATGGCTACACCTTC. This encodes CASSLDQFGGYYGYTF.

The J gene is TRBJ1-1, the V gene TRBV5-1, with D hard to call. CDR1 is SGHRS and CDR2 is YFSETQ in the germline V gene. The CDR3 loop spans 14 amino acids. V lost 0 bases and J 4 bases, leaving 10 bases between the germline ends. The CDR3 region has the DNA TGCGCCAGCAGCTTGGGGTTTGGCAGCACTGAAGCTTTCTTT. Its translation: CASSLGFGSTEAFF.

The chain couples TRBV7-9 to TRBJ2-2; 7 bases are shared with TRBD1. Looked up from germline, CDR1 is SEHNR and CDR2 is FQNEAQ (reference sequence). V was clipped by 3 bases and J by 5 bases; unmatched bases: 9. This CDR3 comprises 16 residues. The CDR3 region has the DNA TGTGCCAGCAGCTTCATTGGGACGACAGGGACCGGGGAGCTGTTTTTT. Translated, it gives CASSFIGTTGTGELFF. The variable domain in full, with the rest retrieved from reference TRBV7-9 and TRBJ2-2, is DTGVSQNPRHKITKRGQNVTFRCDPISEHNRLYWYRQTLGQGPEFLTYFQNEAQLEKSRLLSDRFSAERPKGSFSTLEIQRTEQGDSAMYLCASSFIGTTGTGELFFGEGSRLTVL.

This clone is a singleton in its sample. V gene TRBV24-1 combines with J gene TRBJ2-2, with 8 bases aligning to TRBD1. Looked up from germline, CDR1 is KGHDR and CDR2 is SFDVKD. V trimming: 5 bases; J trimming: 4 bases; junction bases outside the gene matches: 5. This CDR3 comprises 15 residues. CDR3 protein: CATSVRTGSTGELFF. In nucleotides, the CDR3 is TGTGCCACCAGTGTCAGGACAGGGAGCACCGGGGAGCTGTTTTTT.

J is TRBJ1-1 and V is TRBV18; 7 bases match TRBD1. After removal of 4 bases from V and 3 bases from J, the junction contained 14 bases not matched to a gene. Germline V CDR1 and CDR2: KGHSH, LQKENI. The CDR3 is 17 residues long. This chain's CDR3 is CASSQSTGAWDDTEAFF. The CDR3 nucleotides read TGTGCCAGCTCACAGAGTACAGGGGCGTGGGACGACACTGAAGCTTTCTTT.

The chain links TRBV2 to TRBJ2-2; a weak D match, TRBD2 (6 bases). V was pared by 4 bases and J by 6 bases, with 9 bases between. Germline lookup yields CDR1 SNHLY and CDR2 FYNNEI. This CDR3 has 13 residues. Here the CDR3 DNA reads TGTGCCAGCAGTGCACTAGCCGCCGGGGAGCTGTTTTTT. Translation: CASSALAAGELFF.

The CDR3 loop reads CASSLGTGWYEQYF. The CDR3 DNA sequence: TGCGCCAGCAGCTTGGGGACAGGGTGGTACGAGCAGTACTTC. The chain joins TRBV5-1 to TRBJ2-7; 8 positions agree with TRBD1. This CDR3 has 14 residues. Germline trimming cut 0 bases from V and 4 bases from J; bases unmatched to any gene: 3. Germline CDR1 SGHRS, CDR2 YFSETQ.

V usage is TRBV30 and J usage is TRBJ1-4, with D unclear. The CDR3 consists of 14 residues. CDR1 is GTSNPN and CDR2 is SVGIG in the germline V gene (reference sequence). V was trimmed by 0 bases and J by 8 bases, leaving 13 bases between them. In DNA form, the CDR3 reads TGTGCCTGGAGTGTACTACACCTCTTCGAAAAACTGTTTTTT. It codes for CAWSVLHLFEKLFF.

This clone occurred once. The junction does not match germline at one end; this may be a read error. J is TRBJ1-2 and V is TRBV18, with D tentatively TRBD1 (5 bases). CDR1 and CDR2 from the germline V gene are KGHSH and LQKENI. The CDR3 runs to 15 residues. CDR3 nucleotide sequence: TGTGCCAGCTCACTCGACAGAACCCTTAACTATGGCCACACCTTC. Its translation is CASSLDRTLNYGHTF.

The chain links TRBV28 to TRBJ1-2; D is ambiguous. This CDR3 is 14 amino acids long. Germline-derived CDR1 and CDR2 are MDHEN and SYDVKM. The ends were cut back, 2 bases at V and 2 bases at J, with 9 bases in the middle. The CDR3 loop is CASSLGRKNYGYTF. CDR3 sequence (DNA): TGTGCCAGCAGTTTAGGGCGAAAGAACTATGGCTACACCTTC.

V gene TRBV29-1 combines with J gene TRBJ1-5; perhaps TRBD1 as D (5 bases). Germline CDR1 SQVTM, CDR2 ANQGSEA. This CDR3 is built from 15 residues. Trimming pared 7 bases from V and 0 bases from J, leaving 16 bases between. The CDR3 DNA sequence: TGCAGCGCCGGGTGGGGGGGTGGTAGCAATCAGCCCCAGCATTTT. The encoded protein is CSAGWGGGSNQPQHF. The full variable domain, completed using reference TRBV29-1 and TRBJ1-5, is SAVISQKPSRDICQRGTSLTIQCQVDSQVTMMFWYRQQPGQSLTLIATANQGSEATYESGFVIDKFPISRPNLTFSTLTVSNMSPEDSSIYLCSAGWGGGSNQPQHFGDGTRLSIL.

The chain combines TRBV30 with TRBJ1-2, with a possible D match to TRBD1 (6 bases). From germline, CDR1 is GTSNPN and CDR2 SVGIG (reference sequence). The CDR3 is 16 residues long. V was trimmed by 3 bases and J by 2 bases, leaving 19 bases between them. In DNA form, the CDR3 reads TGTGCCTGGAGCCCAAAGACAGGCAGGCGGAACTATGGCTACACCTTC. Amino acids: CAWSPKTGRRNYGYTF.

CDR3 loop: CASRYRGRGPDSPLHF. CDR3 nucleotide sequence: TGTGCCAGTAGATACCGGGGCAGGGGCCCTGATTCACCCCTCCACTTT. The rearrangement joins TRBV19 to TRBJ1-6; weak D call: TRBD1 (6 bases). The germline CDR1 and CDR2 sequences are LNHDA and SQIVND (reference sequence). The CDR3 loop spans 16 amino acids. The V gene lost 6 bases and the J gene lost 8 bases, with 20 bases spanning the gap. Full variable domain (rest looked up from reference TRBV19 and TRBJ1-6): DGGITQSPKYLFRKEGQNVTLSCEQNLNHDAMYWYRQDPGQGLRLIYYSQIVNDFQKGDIAEGYSVSREKKESFPLTVTSAQKNPTAFYLCASRYRGRGPDSPLHFGNGTRLTVT.

The V and J genes are TRBV7-8 and TRBJ1-3, with D possibly being TRBD1 (5 bases). Germline loops: CDR1 SGHVS, CDR2 FQNEAQ. CDR3 size: 13 residues. The V gene lost 5 bases and the J gene lost 4 bases, with 9 bases spanning the gap. This CDR3 reads CASSQDRGNTIYF. The CDR3 bases are TGTGCCAGCAGCCAAGACAGAGGAAACACCATATATTTT.

The rearrangement links TRBV11-3 to TRBJ2-3; perhaps TRBD1 as D (5 bases). CDR1 is SGHNT and CDR2 is YENEEA in the germline V gene. The CDR3 covers 13 residues. The V end was cut by 5 bases, the J end by 3 bases, with 9 bases between. The CDR3 loop reads CASSDKGTDTQYF. The CDR3 nucleotides are TGTGCCAGCAGCGACAAGGGGACAGATACGCAGTATTTT.

V usage is TRBV18 and J usage is TRBJ1-6; 7 bases fit TRBD1. V dropped 3 bases and J dropped 7; count of bases not matched to a gene: 6. In germline, CDR1 is KGHSH, CDR2 LQKENI. The CDR3 loop spans 15 amino acids. CDR3 nucleotide sequence: TGTGCCAGCTCACCCCGGGACAGCAAGAATTCACCCCTCCACTTT. It codes for CASSPRDSKNSPLHF.

This chain connects TRBV20-1 to TRBJ1-5; weak D call: TRBD1 (6 bases). This CDR3 region has 14 residues. The germline V gene encodes CDR1 DFQATT and CDR2 SNEGSKA (reference sequence). With 3 bases removed from V and 4 bases from J, the gap between germline ends came to 13 bases. CDR3 in DNA: TGCAGTGCTAGTGACGGGACAAATAATCAGCCCCAGCATTTT. Its protein product is CSASDGTNNQPQHF.

V and J are TRBV27 and TRBJ2-1; perhaps TRBD1 as D (7 bases). Trimming left V 8 bases short and J 1 base short, with 15 bases between. The length of the CDR3 is 15 residues. The germline V gene encodes CDR1 MNHEY and CDR2 SMNVEV (reference sequence). Here the CDR3 reads CASLSGGGSYNEQFF. The CDR3 DNA reads TGTGCCAGCCTTTCAGGGGGAGGATCCTACAATGAGCAGTTCTTC.

The chain couples TRBV27 to TRBJ2-7; no firm D call. The CDR3 extends over 13 amino acids. Trimming took off 6 bases at V and 6 bases at J, with 15 bases between the two ends. CDR1 is MNHEY and CDR2 is SMNVEV in the germline V gene (reference sequence). DNA of the CDR3: TGTGCCAGCAGGCGTTCTGCAGGTCTCGAGCAGTACTTC. Protein sequence: CASRRSAGLEQYF.

CDR3 sequence: CAISVVWVGSTEAFF. Written as DNA, the CDR3 is TGTGCCATCAGTGTGGTCTGGGTGGGGAGCACTGAAGCTTTCTTT. J is TRBJ1-1 and V is TRBV10-3; D unresolved. CDR3 length: 15 residues. V lost 4 bases, J lost 4 bases, and 16 bases lay in between. Germline values: CDR1 ENHRY, CDR2 SYGVKD.

The chain employs TRBV3-1 (or the pseudogene TRBV3-2) and TRBJ2-1, with D perhaps matching TRBD2 (7 bases). From germline, CDR1 is LGHDT and CDR2 YNNKEL (reference sequence). The CDR3 covers 15 residues. V was clipped by 4 bases and J by 5 bases, with 15 bases between them. CDR3: CASSRKGGVHNEQFF. The CDR3 DNA is TGTGCCAGCAGCCGCAAAGGGGGGGTCCACAATGAGCAGTTCTTC.

The V and J genes are TRBV7-2 and TRBJ2-3, with D unclear. The CDR3 is made up of 13 amino acids. Germline CDR1 and CDR2: SGHTA and FQGNSA. Trimming left V 3 bases short and J 4 bases short, with 8 bases between. CDR3 amino acids: CASSFNRADTQYF. The CDR3 DNA follows: TGTGCCAGCAGCTTTAATCGCGCAGATACGCAGTATTTT.

This sequence joins TRBV4-2 and TRBJ2-7, with TRBD2 identical over 7 bases. Germline V CDR1 and CDR2: LGHNA, YNFKEQ. V was pared by 4 bases and J by 0 bases, with 12 bases of the junction left unmatched. The CDR3 sequence is 17 residues long. The CDR3 protein is CASSPDAQAGSSYEQYF. The CDR3 DNA reads as TGTGCCAGCAGCCCCGATGCCCAAGCGGGGAGCTCCTACGAGCAGTACTTC.

The chain has TRBV2 and TRBJ1-2; D is uncertain. The V and J ends lost 4 bases and 3 bases respectively, with 12 bases between them. The germline CDR1 and CDR2 sequences are SNHLY and FYNNEI. The CDR3 covers 14 residues. The DNA of the CDR3 is TGTGCCAGCAGTGTCGGGGTCCCTGACTATGGCTACACCTTC. Translation: CASSVGVPDYGYTF.

The V call is TRBV7-2, the J call TRBJ2-3; 12 bases align to TRBD2. V shed 1 base, J shed 3 bases, and the junction held 8 bases outside the gene matches. The CDR3 is 18 amino acids. Germline CDR1 SGHTA, CDR2 FQGNSA. CDR3 loop: CASSLDGSLAGGTDTQYF. As DNA, the CDR3 is TGTGCCAGCAGCTTAGATGGCAGTCTAGCGGGAGGGACAGATACGCAGTATTTT.

This chain connects TRBV3-1 (or the pseudogene TRBV3-2) to TRBJ1-1, with TRBD1 matching over 7 bases. The CDR3 runs 15 residues. CDR1 LGHDT and CDR2 YNNKEL come from the germline V gene (reference sequence). The trim removed 1 base at V and 5 bases at J, leaving 7 bases unmatched. The CDR3 protein is CASSQVEGAETEAFF. CDR3 sequence (DNA): TGTGCCAGCAGCCAAGTTGAGGGGGCTGAGACTGAAGCTTTCTTT.

The CDR3 loop is CASSDPGLAGNNEQFF. In DNA, the CDR3 is TGCGCCAGCAGTGACCCCGGCCTAGCGGGAAACAATGAGCAGTTCTTC. The chain joins TRBV10-1 to TRBJ2-1; TRBD2 matches 9 bases. Germline V gene lookup returns CDR1 WNHNN and CDR2 SYGVQD (reference sequence). V lost 3 bases and J lost 5; bases outside the gene matches: 8. This CDR3 has 16 amino acids.

The chain joins TRBV12-3 or TRBV12-4 to TRBJ2-1, with D maybe TRBD2 (6 bases). The CDR3 consists of 12 residues. V lost 6 bases and J lost 10, with 13 bases in between. The CDR3 spells CASRGLAKEQFF. CDR3 in DNA: TGTGCCAGCAGGGGCCTAGCGAAGGAGCAGTTCTTC.